These 14 T cell receptor beta chains were sequenced from one sample in a study of blood T cells in healthy people across ages. Alongside a J-beta primer mix, a sample-barcoded 5' primer served in a second PCR lasting about 7 to 11 cycles. TCRdb re-analysed the 5' RACE reads in MiXCR, keeping a single row per CDR3 protein. The sample has 600,000 to 1,000,000 distinct CDR3 sequences, roughly 25% seen once; the top ten hold under 4.5%. The data were also submitted as part of a second study, on T cells of mothers and their children.

Material: blood. The receptor set was obtained from a boy younger than 18 in good health.

There are a few counts of this clonotype. The chain has TRBV12-3 or TRBV12-4 and TRBJ2-5; TRBD2 matches 12 bases. The last part of the DNA fits TRBJ2-1 better; the J call may be wrong. This CDR3 spans 15 amino acids. CDR3 amino acids: CASSATSGSSNEQFF. In DNA, the CDR3 is TGTGCCAGCAGCGCGACTAGCGGGAGTTCAAATGAGCAGTTCTTC.

The chain has TRBV29-1 and TRBJ2-7; D ambiguous. With 6 bases removed from V and 2 bases from J, the gap between germline ends came to 11 bases. Germline assignment: CDR1 SQVTM and CDR2 ANQGSEA. The CDR3 runs 12 residues. CDR3: CSVEQSPYEQYF. DNA for the CDR3: TGCAGCGTCGAGCAGAGCCCCTACGAGCAGTACTTC.

This clonotype has more than one count but fewer than ten. The J gene is TRBJ2-1, the V gene TRBV7-2; 8 positions match TRBD1. The V gene end was trimmed by 5 bases and the J gene end by 4 bases; junction bases not matched to a gene: 7. CDR3 length equals 15 residues. CDR1 is SGHTA, CDR2 FQGNSA, per germline. The CDR3 DNA sequence: TGTGCCAGCAGCCTCCCCAGGACAGGGTACAATGAGCAGTTCTTC. Translation gives CASSLPRTGYNEQFF.

The rearrangement joins TRBV6-5 to TRBJ1-2; perhaps TRBD1 as D (5 bases). Trimming shortened V by 2 bases and J by 4 bases, and 20 bases separated the two germline ends. The CDR3 consists of 17 residues. Germline-derived CDR1 and CDR2 are MNHEY and SVGAGI. The chain's CDR3 is CASSYAKSDTGGYGYTF. CDR3 sequence (DNA): TGTGCCAGCAGTTACGCCAAGTCGGACACCGGGGGCTATGGCTACACCTTC.

This rearrangement joins TRBV27 to TRBJ2-7; tentative D call: TRBD2 (7 bases). Germline CDR1 reads MNHEY; CDR2 reads SMNVEV (reference sequence). Trimming stripped 6 bases from V and 2 bases from J, with 11 bases between. The CDR3 spans 13 residues. The CDR3 DNA follows: TGTGCCAGCAGGGTAGGGGGGGCCTACGAGCAGTACTTC. Translated: CASRVGGAYEQYF.

The chain uses TRBV5-1 and TRBJ2-5, with a possible D match to TRBD1 (5 bases). Germline lookup yields CDR1 SGHRS and CDR2 YFSETQ. The CDR3 sequence is 16 residues long. V was pared by 4 bases and J by 1 base, with 17 bases between. CDR3 loop: CASSPSRGYFQETQYF. CDR3 nucleotides: TGCGCCAGCAGCCCTTCTAGGGGCTACTTCCAAGAGACCCAGTACTTC. The full variable domain, in which reference TRBV5-1 and TRBJ2-5 provide the parts outside the CDR3, is KAGVTQTPRYLIKTRGQQVTLSCSPISGHRSVSWYQQTPGQGLQFLFEYFSETQRNKGNFPGRFSGRQFSNSRSEMNVSTLELGDSALYLCASSPSRGYFQETQYFGPGTRLLVL.

In this sample, this clonotype turned up a few times. The chain recombines TRBV12-3 or TRBV12-4 with TRBJ2-1; 8 bases are shared with TRBD2. V was clipped by 4 bases and J by 0 bases; unmatched bases: 5. There are 16 residues in the CDR3. CDR3 region: CASSSPSGSSYNEQFF. The CDR3 DNA sequence: TGTGCCAGCAGTTCCCCCAGCGGGAGCTCCTACAATGAGCAGTTCTTC.

This chain links TRBV7-3 with TRBJ2-2; 8 bases fit TRBD1. The CDR3 contains 16 residues. Germline CDR1 reads SGHTA; CDR2 reads FQGTGA. Trimming at V came to 5 bases and at J to 0 bases, leaving 5 bases not matched to a gene. CDR3 coding DNA: TGTGCCAGCAGCCACAGGGGGATCGCGAACACCGGGGAGCTGTTTTTT. This gives the protein CASSHRGIANTGELFF.

The chain is built from TRBV20-1 and TRBJ1-4, with D unclear. The ends were cut back, 4 bases at V and 8 bases at J, with 11 bases in the middle. The CDR3 runs 12 residues. The germline gives CDR1 DFQATT, CDR2 SNEGSKA (reference sequence). CDR3 in amino acids: CSANMHGEKLFF. The CDR3 DNA sequence: TGCAGTGCTAATATGCACGGAGAAAAACTGTTTTTT.

This clonotype was seen a handful of times. CDR3 bases: TGTGCCATCAGTGAGAGGCCCTTTAACTATGGCTACACCTTC. Translated: CAISERPFNYGYTF. The gene calls are TRBV10-3 and TRBJ1-2; no clear D. There are 14 residues in the CDR3. Germline CDR1 reads ENHRY; CDR2 reads SYGVKD. V lost 2 bases and J 1 base, leaving 8 bases between the germline ends.

This clonotype was detected only a few times. CDR3 residues: CASTTQAARGYEKLFF. The CDR3 DNA reads TGTGCCAGCACGACCCAGGCCGCCAGGGGGTATGAAAAACTGTTTTTT. This chain uses TRBV28 with TRBJ1-4, with 7 positions matching TRBD1. The germline CDR1 and CDR2 sequences are MDHEN and SYDVKM. The V and J ends lost 7 bases and 6 bases, in that order; junction bases with no gene match: 14. This CDR3 is built from 16 residues.

This clonotype has a handful of counts. At one end the junction does not follow the germline gene, possibly because of a read error. The V call is TRBV12-3 or TRBV12-4, the J call TRBJ1-2; 12 nucleotides line up with TRBD1. CDR3 size: 16 residues. CDR3 DNA: TGTGCCAGCAGCTTAGGGACAGGGGGCGCCGGCTATGGCTACACCTTC. This encodes CASSLGTGGAGYGYTF.

V is TRBV7-2 and J is TRBJ1-2; TRBD1 matches at 11 bases. Germline CDR1 is SGHTA and CDR2 is FQGNSA. The CDR3 length is 15 residues. V dropped 5 bases and J dropped 7; count of bases not matched to a gene: 9. The chain's CDR3 is CASSQGQGAQLGYTF. DNA of the CDR3: TGTGCCAGCAGCCAAGGACAGGGGGCGCAGCTTGGCTACACCTTC.

J is TRBJ2-5 and V is TRBV7-3; 11 bases align to TRBD2. TRBJ2-1 matches the DNA end more closely, so the J call is doubtful. The CDR3 extends over 15 amino acids. Germline V gene lookup returns CDR1 SGHTA and CDR2 FQGTGA. This chain's CDR3 is CASSSTSGTYNEQFF. The CDR3, as DNA: TGTGCCAGCAGCTCGACTAGCGGGACTTACAATGAGCAGTTCTTC.